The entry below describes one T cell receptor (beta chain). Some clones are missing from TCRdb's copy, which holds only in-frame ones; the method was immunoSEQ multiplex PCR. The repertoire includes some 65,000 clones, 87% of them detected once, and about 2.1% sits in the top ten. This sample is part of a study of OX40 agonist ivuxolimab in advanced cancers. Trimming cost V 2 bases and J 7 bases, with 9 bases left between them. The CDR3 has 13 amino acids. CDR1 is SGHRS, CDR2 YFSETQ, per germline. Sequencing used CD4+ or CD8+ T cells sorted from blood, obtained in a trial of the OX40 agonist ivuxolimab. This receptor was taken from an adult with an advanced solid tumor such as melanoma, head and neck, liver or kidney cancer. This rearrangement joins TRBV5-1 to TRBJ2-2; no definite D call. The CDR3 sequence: CASSLRVGGELFF. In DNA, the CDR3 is TGCGCCAGCAGCTTACGTGTAGGCGGGGAGCTGTTTTTT.